These 21 T cell receptor beta chains were sequenced from one sample in a study of T-cell memory formation after mild COVID-19. TCRdb passed the 5' RACE reads through MiXCR, listing each CDR3 protein once. The table shows roughly 480,000 distinct CDR3 sequences, with approximately 23% occurring only once. The material sequenced was PBMCs or a T cell subset sorted from them (not recorded which). The receptors stem from an adult woman who had mild COVID-19 (a few samples of this study predate the infection). Cell type and time point are not known.

The chain carries TRBV9 and TRBJ2-3; no clear D. Germline V gives CDR1 SGDLS, CDR2 YYNGEE. The CDR3 runs to 17 residues. Between the trimmed V and J ends, which lost 4 bases and 0 bases, there was a span of 18 bases. In DNA form, the CDR3 reads TGTGCCAGCAGCCATAACTCTGCCATCGACAGCACAGATACGCAGTATTTT. Its translation: CASSHNSAIDSTDTQYF. Full variable domain (remainder filled in from reference TRBV9 and TRBJ2-3): DSGVTQTPKHLITATGQRVTLRCSPRSGDLSVYWYQQSLDQGLQFLIQYYNGEERAKGNILERFSAQQFPDLHSELNLSSLELGDSALYFCASSHNSAIDSTDTQYFGPGTRLTVL.

This sequence joins TRBV12-3 or TRBV12-4 and TRBJ2-2; TRBD2 matches 14 bases. CDR3 length equals 15 residues. Germline trimming cut 5 bases from V and 7 bases from J; bases unmatched to any gene: 3. CDR3 coding DNA: TGTGCCAGCAGTCAGGGACTAGCGGGGGTCGGGGAGCTGTTTTTT. Translated: CASSQGLAGVGELFF.

This clonotype was recorded many times. The chain employs TRBV18 and TRBJ2-7; D gene uncertain. Looked up from germline, CDR1 is KGHSH and CDR2 is LQKENI. V lost 8 bases to trimming and J lost 0 bases, with 8 bases between them. The CDR3 covers 12 residues. This CDR3 is CASSPSSYEQYF. The CDR3 bases are TGTGCCAGCAGCCCTAGCTCCTACGAGCAGTACTTC.

This clonotype was counted many times. V gene TRBV15 combines with J gene TRBJ2-2, with unresolved D. CDR3 length equals 13 residues. Looked up from germline, CDR1 is LNHNV and CDR2 is YYDKDF (reference sequence). Trimming stripped 0 bases from V and 7 bases from J, with 6 bases between. CDR3 amino acids: CATSRDGYGELFF. As DNA, the CDR3 is TGTGCCACCAGCAGAGATGGTTACGGGGAGCTGTTTTTT.

Ten or more counts support this clonotype. The genes are TRBV20-1 and TRBJ1-2; unclear D gene. The CDR3 contains 13 residues. The germline V and J ends were trimmed by 3 bases and 1 base, with 9 bases remaining between them. Germline-derived CDR1 and CDR2 are DFQATT and SNEGSKA (reference sequence). The CDR3 reads CSASSLINYGYTF. In DNA, the CDR3 is TGCAGTGCTAGTTCTTTGATTAACTATGGCTACACCTTC.

The genes are TRBV7-2 and TRBJ2-7, with 7 bases aligning to TRBD1. J lost 0 bases, V lost 3 bases, and 8 bases had no gene match. This CDR3 region has 16 residues. Germline values: CDR1 SGHTA, CDR2 FQGNSA. Here the CDR3 reads CASSLVSGDSSYEQYF. In DNA form, the CDR3 reads TGTGCCAGCAGCTTGGTCTCCGGGGACAGCTCCTACGAGCAGTACTTC.

The chain uses TRBV7-9 and TRBJ1-1, with D unclear. Deletions cut 1 base from V and 1 base from J, with 16 bases between. The CDR3 has 17 residues. Germline V gives CDR1 SEHNR, CDR2 FQNEAQ (reference sequence). DNA of the CDR3: TGTGCCAGCAGCTTAGGGGCGCTGTCCTTCGGGAACACTGAAGCTTTCTTT. It is translated as CASSLGALSFGNTEAFF.

This clonotype has just a few counts. The CDR3 is CASSFPRAGGADTQYF. The CDR3 DNA is TGTGCCAGCAGCTTCCCCCGGGCGGGTGGGGCAGATACGCAGTATTTT. The rearrangement links TRBV7-8 to TRBJ2-3; TRBD2 is a possible D gene (5 bases). Per the germline V gene, CDR1 is SGHVS and CDR2 is FQNEAQ. CDR3 size: 16 residues. V was pared by 3 bases and J by 4 bases, with 17 bases between.

This clonotype was counted a few times. The rearrangement links TRBV7-9 to TRBJ1-4, with D unresolved. CDR1 and CDR2 from the germline V gene are SEHNR and FQNEAQ (reference sequence). V was trimmed by 3 bases and J by 7 bases, leaving 12 bases between them. The CDR3 is 14 residues long. The CDR3 here is CASSLSSAGEKLFF. CDR3 sequence (DNA): TGTGCCAGCAGCTTGAGCAGCGCTGGTGAAAAACTGTTTTTT.

The chain links TRBV7-2 to TRBJ2-2, with 8 bases aligning to TRBD1. The germline gives CDR1 SGHTA, CDR2 FQGNSA. The CDR3 sequence is 16 residues long. Trimming removed 10 bases from V and 1 base from J; junction bases left unmatched: 11. The CDR3 protein is CAIPGQGYMNTGELFF. The CDR3 DNA follows: TGTGCCATCCCCGGACAGGGATATATGAACACCGGGGAGCTGTTTTTT.

J is TRBJ2-5 and V is TRBV12-3 or TRBV12-4; the match to TRBD2 covers 8 bases. V was pared by 6 bases and J by 5 bases, with 11 bases of the junction left unmatched. CDR3 length: 15 amino acids. CDR3 in amino acids: CASRLVGLDGETQYF. In DNA, the CDR3 is TGTGCCAGCAGATTGGTGGGACTAGATGGGGAGACCCAGTACTTC.

This clonotype has just a few counts. The genes are TRBV29-1 and TRBJ1-5; weak D call: TRBD1 (5 bases). The germline V and J ends were trimmed by 2 bases and 11 bases, with 22 bases remaining between them. Per the germline V gene, CDR1 is SQVTM and CDR2 is ANQGSEA. The CDR3 has 15 amino acids. CDR3 DNA: TGCAGCGTTGAAACCGGGACCACCGGGATCTTGTCCCAGCATTTT. Translating it yields CSVETGTTGILSQHF. The whole variable domain, filled in from reference TRBV29-1 and TRBJ1-5, reads SAVISQKPSRDICQRGTSLTIQCQVDSQVTMMFWYRQQPGQSLTLIATANQGSEATYESGFVIDKFPISRPNLTFSTLTVSNMSPEDSSIYLCSVETGTTGILSQHFGDGTRLSIL.

The rearrangement joins TRBV5-1 to TRBJ2-1; the match to TRBD2 covers 13 bases. CDR3 length equals 15 residues. V shed 4 bases and J 8 bases; nucleotides not matched to a gene: 6. Germline values: CDR1 SGHRS, CDR2 YFSETQ. CDR3 protein: CASSHGTSGAHEQFF. CDR3 nucleotides: TGCGCCAGCAGCCACGGGACTAGCGGGGCACATGAGCAGTTCTTC.

This chain joins TRBV15 and TRBJ2-2; the D gene is possibly TRBD1 (9 bases). The ends were cut back, 5 bases at V and 4 bases at J, with 17 bases in the middle. Looked up from germline, CDR1 is LNHNV and CDR2 is YYDKDF (reference sequence). CDR3 length: 16 residues. Written as DNA, the CDR3 is TGTGCCACCAGCTTAGCGGGACAGGGTGTCACCGGGGAGCTGTTTTTT. It is translated as CATSLAGQGVTGELFF.

The chain carries TRBV9 and TRBJ2-3, with D perhaps being TRBD1 or TRBD2 (5 bases each). V shed 4 bases and J shed 5 bases, with 17 bases lying between them. The V gene's germline CDR1 is SGDLS and CDR2 YYNGEE. This CDR3 is built from 15 residues. The CDR3: CASSPEGQGRDTQYF. The CDR3 bases are TGTGCCAGCAGCCCTGAGGGGCAGGGTAGAGATACGCAGTATTTT.

The sample holds many counts of this clonotype. The chain combines TRBV12-3 or TRBV12-4 with TRBJ1-2; D unclear. Between the trimmed V and J ends, which lost 1 base and 4 bases, there was a span of 4 bases. CDR3 length: 12 amino acids. The CDR3 DNA sequence: TGTGCCAGCAGTTTAGTTGGCTATGGCTACACCTTC. Translated: CASSLVGYGYTF.

The chain recombines TRBV7-2 with TRBJ2-4, with 14 bases fitting TRBD2. There are 16 residues in the CDR3. V was clipped by 5 bases and J by 8 bases; unmatched bases: 8. Germline-derived CDR1 and CDR2 are SGHTA and FQGNSA. The CDR3 DNA follows: TGTGCCAGCAGCCAGGGGACTAGCGGGAGTGCGGACATTCAGTACTTC. Amino acid sequence: CASSQGTSGSADIQYF.

This clonotype has only a few counts. This chain joins TRBV12-3 or TRBV12-4 and TRBJ1-1, with a possible D match to TRBD1 (5 bases). The CDR3 sequence is 11 residues long. V was cut by 3 bases and J by 11 bases, with 10 bases left in between. The CDR3: CASSFEGRAFF. CDR3 coding DNA: TGTGCCAGCAGTTTTGAGGGGAGGGCTTTCTTT.

The chain couples TRBV6-5 to TRBJ1-3; a weak D match, TRBD1 (6 bases). Germline CDR1 and CDR2: MNHEY and SVGAGI. The ends were cut back, 6 bases at V and 2 bases at J, with 14 bases in the middle. This CDR3 has 15 residues. DNA of the CDR3: TGTGCCAGCAGCTACCTGGGGGGCACTGGAAACACCATATATTTT. This translates into CASSYLGGTGNTIYF.

The chain couples TRBV5-5 to TRBJ2-3, with 9 bases that match TRBD2. The CDR3 loop spans 14 amino acids. Trimming removed 3 bases from V and 2 bases from J; junction bases left unmatched: 1. CDR1 and CDR2 (germline): SGHKS, YYEKEE (reference sequence). Here the CDR3 DNA reads TGTGCCAGCAGCTCTAGCGGGATCACAGATACGCAGTATTTT. Amino acid sequence: CASSSSGITDTQYF.

The chain links TRBV29-1 to TRBJ2-3; D possibly corresponds to TRBD2 (6 bases). With 6 bases removed from V and 4 bases from J, the gap between germline ends came to 17 bases. This CDR3 region has 14 residues. Per germline, CDR1 SQVTM and CDR2 ANQGSEA. CDR3 bases: TGCAGCGTGGCGGGGAGGCCCGCCTCAGATACGCAGTATTTT. Amino acid sequence: CSVAGRPASDTQYF.